The clone carrying this T cell receptor (beta chain) occurred a few times. Its cognate antigen is unknown. The CDR3 has 17 residues. In germline, CDR1 is MGHRA, CDR2 YSYEKL. J gave up 7 bases and V 4 bases, and 15 bases lay outside the gene matches. These data belong to a study of T cells in localized non-small cell lung cancer. Here immunoSEQ multiplex PCR was the method, and the copy in TCRdb shows in-frame clones only, minus some. Among tens of thousands of clones listed, 84% were seen once. Whole-study results and caveats: Sequencing, confined to only one tumor region, leaves heterogeneity possible. Uninvolved adjacent lung had higher T cell clonality than tumor and all other tissues. Of the top 100 tumor clones, median around 60 were in adjacent lung, about 30 among its top 100.

The specimen comprised peripheral blood, sampled before any cancer treatment. This clonotype was sampled from a female donor older than 55 with stage I lung adenocarcinoma. This chain uses TRBV4-1 with TRBJ2-1; 8 bases align to TRBD2. The CDR3 here is CASSPVIPSGRGNEQFF. The CDR3 coding sequence is TGCGCCAGCAGCCCAGTTATACCAAGCGGGAGAGGGAATGAGCAGTTCTTC.